Sequencing of this T cell receptor (beta chain) was carried out in a study of cytomegalovirus exposure and HLA in healthy donors (dated by TCRdb to about 2017). Concerning the study at large: The 650 to 800 repertoires of the first cohort and the roughly 110 validation repertoires were produced on the same platform, according to a later analysis. Along with the 666-subject first cohort, a separate validation cohort of approximately 110 different subjects was used. High-throughput TCR immunosequencing, statistical association of individual TCRs with disease status, and machine learning were combined to predict cytomegalovirus infection status. The study was designed to test whether signatures of past pathogen exposure could be identified by cataloging public T cell receptors.

CDR1 and CDR2 are read off the germline V gene as MNHEY and SVGAGI. The CDR3 numbers 16 residues from cysteine through phenylalanine. Solely the CDR3 DNA is kept, with 48 bases framed from the first base. V loses 0 bases, J loses 8 bases, and the germline ends lie 16 bases apart. Library creation used the immunoSEQ multiplex PCR assay. The original pipeline was this. A statistical classification framework was built to diagnose cytomegalovirus status from the catalog of TCR beta chain sequences. The clones in this table, taken by TCRdb from immuneACCESS, are in-frame only. Not every clone is retained; where verified, under half of the shortfall comes from an unresolved V gene, and the cause of the rest is unknown. D and trimming come from the DNA, and the V and J calls and clone size come from that table. Within this sample are some 140,000 clones, with about 86% of them counted one time only. Of the sample, around 2.1% falls within the top ten clones.

Paper-wide results and their limitations: Three of the identified cytomegalovirus-associated TCR beta chains were confirmed in vitro to be specific for cytomegalovirus antigens. A later analysis lacked HLA typing for the validation cohort, so it scored co-occurrence in that cohort across all 110 or so repertoires. The classifier was reported to diagnose cytomegalovirus status with high specificity and sensitivity in both the original and validation cohorts. The authors suggested that the approach could potentially be extended to other disease states and immunological phenotypes. Of the cluster scores, 94% were above 0 in a later analysis, which found that TCRs clustered in the first cohort also tended to co-occur in the 120 validation repertoires. In the study, 164 TCR beta chains were listed as associated with cytomegalovirus. While some public TCRs were present in many individuals, most TCR sequences turned up only very rarely across donors.

This clone was observed once. The antigen this receptor binds is unknown. Base qualities were left out, and no much larger clone turns up one base away. The donors belonged to the validation cohort of 120 subjects, which was separate from the approximately 680-subject first cohort. The chain couples TRBV6-5 to TRBJ1-4; TRBD1 is perhaps the D gene, given 6 matching bases. The sequencing sample was made of PBMCs. The TCR originated in a human donor in good health. The CDR3 region: CASSYSGTSRGEKLFF. The DNA reads as follows: TGTGCCAGCAGTTACTCCGGGACCTCCAGGGGCGAAAAACTGTTTTTT.